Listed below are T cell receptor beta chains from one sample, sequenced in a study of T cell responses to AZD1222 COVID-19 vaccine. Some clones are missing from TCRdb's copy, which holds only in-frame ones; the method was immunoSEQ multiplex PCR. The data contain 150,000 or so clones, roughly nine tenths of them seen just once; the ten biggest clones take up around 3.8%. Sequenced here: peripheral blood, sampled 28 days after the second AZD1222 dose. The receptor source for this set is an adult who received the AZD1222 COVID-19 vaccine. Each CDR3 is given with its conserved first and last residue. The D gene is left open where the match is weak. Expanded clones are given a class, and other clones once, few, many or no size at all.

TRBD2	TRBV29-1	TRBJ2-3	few	TGCAGCGTTGAACTAGCGGGAGTGGGGGGGACAGATACGCAGTATTTT	CSVELAGVGGTDTQYF
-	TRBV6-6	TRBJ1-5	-	TGTGCCAGCAGTTACGTACAGGGAAATCAGCCCCAGCATTTT	CASSYVQGNQPQHF
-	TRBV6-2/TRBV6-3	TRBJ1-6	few	TGTGCCAGCAGTTACCAGGCAGGGGAAAGTTCACCCCTCCACTTT	CASSYQAGESSPLHF
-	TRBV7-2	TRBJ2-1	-	TGTGCCAGCAGCCCGGGACTTGTGACGGATGAGCAGTTCTTC	CASSPGLVTDEQFF
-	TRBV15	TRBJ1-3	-	TGTGCCACCAGCAGAGACAGGGACCACTCTGGAAACACCATATATTTT	CATSRDRDHSGNTIYF
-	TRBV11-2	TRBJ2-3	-	TGTGCCAGCAGTTCGTTCGGGGACTCTACGCAGTATTTT	CASSSFGDSTQYF
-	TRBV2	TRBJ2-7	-	TGTGCCAGCAAGGGGGTCGGCGAGAACGAGCAGTACTTC	CASKGVGENEQYF
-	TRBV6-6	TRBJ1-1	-	TGTGCCAGCAGTGCTCCGGGACTCCCGAACACTGAAGCTTTCTTT	CASSAPGLPNTEAFF
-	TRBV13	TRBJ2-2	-	TGTGCCAGCAGCCGGAGGAGTAACACCGGGGAGCTGTTTTTT	CASSRRSNTGELFF
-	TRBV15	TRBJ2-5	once	TGTGCCACCAGCAGAGGCCAAGAGACCCAGTACTTC	CATSRGQETQYF
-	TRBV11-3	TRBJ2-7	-	TGTGCCAGCAGCTTGACCCAATCGTACGAGCAGTACTTC	CASSLTQSYEQYF
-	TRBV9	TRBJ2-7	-	TGTGCCAGCAGCGTAGATCCTTTAGGCTTGGACGAGCAGTACTTC	CASSVDPLGLDEQYF
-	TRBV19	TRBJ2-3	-	TGTGCCAGTAGTCAAGACCCCGTGGCAGATACGCAGTATTTT	CASSQDPVADTQYF
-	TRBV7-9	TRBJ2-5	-	TGTGCCAGCAGCTTCCCGGGGACCCAAGAGACCCAGTACTTC	CASSFPGTQETQYF
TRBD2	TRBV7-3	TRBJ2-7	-	TGTGCCAGCAGCCAAGGACTAGGAGAGTACGAGCAGTACTTC	CASSQGLGEYEQYF
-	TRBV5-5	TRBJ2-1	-	TGTGCCAGCAGCTTGGTCGGTGAGCTGGGTGAGCAGTTCTTC	CASSLVGELGEQFF
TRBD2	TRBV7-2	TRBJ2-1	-	TGTGCCAGCAGCTTAGCGGCTAGCGGGGACTACTCCTACAATGAGCAGTTCTTC	CASSLAASGDYSYNEQFF
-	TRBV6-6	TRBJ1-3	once	TGTGCCAGCAGTTACCCACACAGGGATTCTAACACCATATATTTT	CASSYPHRDSNTIYF
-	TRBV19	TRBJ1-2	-	TGTGCCAGTAGTATACGGACAGACTCGAACTATGGCTACACCTTC	CASSIRTDSNYGYTF
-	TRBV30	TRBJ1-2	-	TGTGCCTGGAGCGGAGGAGGGTTCTATTTCTTC	CAWSGGGFYFF
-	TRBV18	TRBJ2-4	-	TGTGCCAGCTCACCAGGTCAACAGCTGCACATTCAGTACTTC	CASSPGQQLHIQYF
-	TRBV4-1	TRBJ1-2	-	TGCGCCAGCAGCCAAGACCGGCAGGGATTCATCTATGGCTACACCTTC	CASSQDRQGFIYGYTF
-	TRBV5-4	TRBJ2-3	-	TGTGCCAGCAGTCGGATTACTAGCACAGATACGCAGTATTTT	CASSRITSTDTQYF
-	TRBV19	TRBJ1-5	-	TGTGCCAGTAGGCGCGATGCAGGGAGGGGGATAAATCAGCCCCAGCATTTT	CASRRDAGRGINQPQHF